Below, one T cell receptor beta chain is given with its context. The sample is drawn from a study of spatial heterogeneity in lung cancer. The CDR3 consists of 14 residues. Trimming took 4 bases from V and 4 from J; bases not matched to a gene: 2. Germline V lookup: CDR1 SGDLS, CDR2 YYNGEE. Time point defined: sample taken at primary tumor resection. Without sorting, whole RNA was sequenced from tumor, nontumor lung or frozen PBMC. TCRdb re-analysed the 5' RACE reads in MiXCR, keeping a single row per CDR3 protein. The data contain around 66,000 distinct CDR3 sequences, about 6.6% of them singletons. The sequence derives from a female donor with early-stage non-small cell lung cancer. The chain couples TRBV9 to TRBJ1-6; 7 positions agree with TRBD1. The sequences come from PBMCs, collected at surgery. The chain's CDR3 is CASSPQGYNSPLHF. In nucleotides, the CDR3 is TGTGCCAGCAGCCCACAGGGGTATAATTCACCCCTCCACTTT.